Listed below are T cell receptor beta chains from one sample, sequenced in a study of identical twins. TCRdb recomputed calls from the 5' RACE reads with MiXCR, one row per CDR3 protein. This table has roughly 1,500,000 distinct CDR3 sequences, less than 40% appearing once. Sequencing was performed on cord blood. The receptors were sampled from a newborn girl in good health. The CDR3 runs from the conserved cysteine through the conserved F or W. The D gene is left open where the match is weak. Size is omitted from some rows. Given values are once, few, many or a class for expanded clones.

DNA	CDR3	D	size	V	J
TGTGCCAGCAGCGTAGAACGGGACCGGATGAATACGCAGTATTTT	CASSVERDRMNTQYF	-	few	TRBV9	TRBJ2-3
TGCAGTGCTAGGGGGTCTATACCATCTAACTATGGCTACACCTTC	CSARGSIPSNYGYTF	-	few	TRBV20-1	TRBJ1-2
TGTGCCAGCTCACCAGGGGTCAATGAGCAGTACTTC	CASSPGVNEQYF	-	-	TRBV18	TRBJ2-5
TGTGCCAGCAGAAAGACGCAGGGGAATCAGCCCCAGCATTTT	CASRKTQGNQPQHF	-	few	TRBV2	TRBJ1-5
TGTGCCAGCAGCTTAGTTCAGGGACATCAGCCCCAGCATTTT	CASSLVQGHQPQHF	-	many	TRBV7-2	TRBJ1-5
TGCGCCAGCAGCTTGGCCCTAGCGGGGGCCTTCAATGAGCAGTTCTTC	CASSLALAGAFNEQFF	TRBD2	few	TRBV5-1	TRBJ2-1
TGTGCCAGCAGTTCGGACAGGGAGCTCCTCGGCTACACCTTC	CASSSDRELLGYTF	TRBD1	many	TRBV6-2/TRBV6-3	TRBJ1-2
TGCGCCAGCAGCGCACCCGGGACAGTCTACGAGCAGTACTTC	CASSAPGTVYEQYF	TRBD1	many	TRBV9	TRBJ2-7
TGTGCCAGCAGCCCACTGACTGGGCTGGCCAGTAATGAGCAGTTCTTC	CASSPLTGLASNEQFF	-	few	TRBV7-2	TRBJ2-1
TGCAGCGTTGAAGGGACTAGCGATCACCCAGGATACGAGCAGTACTTC	CSVEGTSDHPGYEQYF	TRBD2	-	TRBV29-1	TRBJ2-7
TGTGCCAGCAGCGGAGACAGGGCCGTTAGTAACACTGAAGCTTTCTTT	CASSGDRAVSNTEAFF	TRBD1	-	TRBV12-3/TRBV12-4	TRBJ1-1
TGTGCCAGCAGTTGGGGACAGGCGAACACTGAAGCTTTCTTT	CASSWGQANTEAFF	TRBD1	-	TRBV12-3/TRBV12-4	TRBJ1-1
TGTGCCAGCACCAGAGGACTAGAGGGAAACATTCAGTACTTC	CASTRGLEGNIQYF	TRBD2	many	TRBV9	TRBJ2-4
TGCGCCAGCAACCCAGCTAGCACAGATACGCAGTATTTT	CASNPASTDTQYF	-	-	TRBV10-2	TRBJ2-3
TGTGCCAGCAGCTACAACCAGGGGGCCACATCAACTAATGAAAAACTGTTTTTT	CASSYNQGATSTNEKLFF	TRBD1	few	TRBV13	TRBJ1-4
TGTGCCAGCAGCTTAGGAGTTAAAGGAGGCAGGTCCTCCTACGAGCAGTACTTC	CASSLGVKGGRSSYEQYF	-	few	TRBV11-2	TRBJ2-7